The 9 T cell receptor beta chains in this list originate from one sample, sequenced in a study of post-analysis software for immune sequencing data. Study-wide points: In patients, TRBV5-6, TRBV5-1 and TRBV20-1 belonged to five TRBV segments found more frequently than in controls.

cDNA libraries for TCR beta contained unique molecular identifiers. Using its own MiXCR run on the PCR reads, TCRdb lists one record per CDR3 protein. The table shows a few hundred thousand distinct CDR3 sequences, with 36% occurring only once. Their target antigens are unknown. Sequencing input: blood. The receptor set was obtained from a girl aged 5 to 17 with multiple sclerosis.

This rearrangement joins TRBV7-8 to TRBJ2-1; 7 positions match TRBD1. This CDR3 has 14 amino acids. Germline lookup yields CDR1 SGHVS and CDR2 FQNEAQ. The ends lost 1 base at V and 5 bases at J; junction bases unmatched: 2. This CDR3 reads CASSLGQGNNEQFF. CDR3 coding DNA: TGTGCCAGCAGCTTAGGACAGGGAAACAATGAGCAGTTCTTC.

With respect to this clonotype: A much larger clone lies a single base off, so this may be a read error. The chain couples TRBV9 to TRBJ2-4, with 9 positions matching TRBD2. The CDR3 extends over 16 amino acids. The V gene's germline CDR1 is SGDLS and CDR2 YYNGEE. J was trimmed by 13 bases and V by 0 bases; bases with no gene match: 14. CDR3 region: CASSVVGTSSYNEQYF. The CDR3 region has the DNA TGTGCCAGCAGCGTAGTCGGGACTAGCAGCTACAATGAGCAGTACTTC. Based on the CDR3 plus reference TRBV9 and TRBJ2-4, the full variable domain is DSGVTQTPKHLITATGQRVTLRCSPRSGDLSVYWYQQSLDQGLQFLIQYYNGEERAKGNILERFSAQQFPDLHSELNLSSLELGDSALYFCASSVVGTSSYNEQYFGAGTRLSVL.

This clonotype was observed at least ten times. This chain connects TRBV12-3 or TRBV12-4 to TRBJ2-6; D unresolved. CDR3 size: 12 residues. The ends were cut back, 10 bases at V and 7 bases at J, with 11 bases in the middle. CDR3 in DNA: TGTGCCACCAGAGGTATCGCCAACGTCCTGACTTTC. Amino acid sequence: CATRGIANVLTF.

This clonotype has at least ten counts. V usage is TRBV11-2 and J usage is TRBJ2-1; 9 bases line up with TRBD2. The germline gives CDR1 SGHAT, CDR2 FQNNGV. The CDR3 is 15 residues long. Trimming at V came to 1 base and at J to 2 bases, leaving 0 bases not matched to a gene. The CDR3 DNA sequence: TGTGCCAGCAGCTTAGGGACTAGCGCCTACAATGAGCAGTTCTTC. Its protein product is CASSLGTSAYNEQFF.

This clonotype was counted at least ten times. V is TRBV5-1 and J is TRBJ2-4; 11 bases agree with TRBD2. Germline-derived CDR1 and CDR2 are SGHRS and YFSETQ. The CDR3 loop spans 15 amino acids. The V and J ends lost 3 bases and 3 bases, in that order; junction bases with no gene match: 2. CDR3 sequence (DNA): TGCGCCAGCAGCTCCACTAGCGGGGGCAAAAACATTCAGTACTTC. Protein sequence: CASSSTSGGKNIQYF.

V usage is TRBV12-3 or TRBV12-4 and J usage is TRBJ2-3; D ambiguous. The CDR3 has 12 residues. Trimming left V 1 base short and J 10 bases short, with 9 bases between. CDR3 protein: CASSLEVSPQYF. The CDR3 nucleotides read TGTGCCAGCAGTTTAGAGGTTTCCCCGCAGTATTTT.

This rearrangement joins TRBV20-1 to TRBJ2-1, with D perhaps TRBD2 (5 bases). CDR1 and CDR2 from the germline V gene are DFQATT and SNEGSKA (reference sequence). The CDR3 runs 18 residues. V shed 3 bases and J shed 0 bases, with 21 bases lying between them. CDR3 nucleotides: TGCAGTGCTAGTGCCCTATTAGGCGGGTCTAGCTCCTACAATGAGCAGTTCTTC. Its protein product is CSASALLGGSSSYNEQFF.

V is TRBV28 and J is TRBJ2-7; D gene unclear. The germline V and J ends were trimmed by 10 bases and 0 bases, with 13 bases remaining between them. This CDR3 has 13 residues. Per germline, CDR1 MDHEN and CDR2 SYDVKM. The CDR3 reads CATLGRNSYEQYF. CDR3 bases: TGTGCCACCCTCGGACGTAACTCCTACGAGCAGTACTTC.

The chain has TRBV4-1 and TRBJ1-2; a possible D gene is TRBD1 (5 bases). CDR3 size: 13 residues. Trimming removed 4 bases from V and 8 bases from J, with 14 bases in between. Germline CDR1 is MGHRA and CDR2 is YSYEKL. For the CDR3, the DNA is TGCGCCAGCAGCCCCGTAGGGGCAGAGGGCTACACCTTC. It specifies CASSPVGAEGYTF.